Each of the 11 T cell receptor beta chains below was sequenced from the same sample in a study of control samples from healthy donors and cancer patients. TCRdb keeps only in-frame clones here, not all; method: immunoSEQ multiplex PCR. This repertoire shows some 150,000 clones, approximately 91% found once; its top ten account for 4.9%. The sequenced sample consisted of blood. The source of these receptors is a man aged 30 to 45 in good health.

The CDR3 sequence is CASSRTGSLGEQYF. The CDR3 DNA reads as TGTGCCAGCAGCCGGACAGGGAGTCTGGGCGAGCAGTACTTC. This chain uses TRBV7-9 with TRBJ2-7; 8 nucleotides agree with TRBD1. The CDR3 sequence is 14 residues long. The junction had 9 bases not matched to a gene; V was cut back by 5 bases and J by 6 bases. Looked up from germline, CDR1 is SEHNR and CDR2 is FQNEAQ (reference sequence).

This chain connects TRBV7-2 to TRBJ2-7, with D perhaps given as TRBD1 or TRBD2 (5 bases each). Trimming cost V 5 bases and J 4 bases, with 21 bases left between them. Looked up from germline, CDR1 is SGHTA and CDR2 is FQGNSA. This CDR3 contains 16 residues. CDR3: CASSGWDAPKKYEQYF. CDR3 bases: TGTGCCAGCAGCGGCTGGGACGCCCCAAAGAAGTACGAGCAGTACTTC.

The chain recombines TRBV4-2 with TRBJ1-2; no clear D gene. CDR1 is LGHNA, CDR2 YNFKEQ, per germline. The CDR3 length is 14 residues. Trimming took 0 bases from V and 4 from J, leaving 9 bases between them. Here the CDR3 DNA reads TGTGCCAGCAGCCAAGATAACTTCGGCTATGGCTACACCTTC. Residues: CASSQDNFGYGYTF.

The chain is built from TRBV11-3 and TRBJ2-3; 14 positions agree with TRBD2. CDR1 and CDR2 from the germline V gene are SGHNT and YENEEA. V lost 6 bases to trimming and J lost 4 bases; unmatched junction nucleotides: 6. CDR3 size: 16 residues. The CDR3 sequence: CASRSRTSGRPDTQYF. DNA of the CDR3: TGTGCCAGCAGATCCCGGACTAGCGGGAGGCCAGATACGCAGTATTTT.

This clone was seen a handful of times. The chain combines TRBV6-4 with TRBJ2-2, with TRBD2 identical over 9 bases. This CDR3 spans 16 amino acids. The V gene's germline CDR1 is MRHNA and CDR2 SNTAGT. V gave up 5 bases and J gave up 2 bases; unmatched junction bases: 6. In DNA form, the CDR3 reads TGTGCCAGCAGTCGAAGTAGCGGGAGTAACACCGGGGAGCTGTTTTTT. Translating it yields CASSRSSGSNTGELFF.

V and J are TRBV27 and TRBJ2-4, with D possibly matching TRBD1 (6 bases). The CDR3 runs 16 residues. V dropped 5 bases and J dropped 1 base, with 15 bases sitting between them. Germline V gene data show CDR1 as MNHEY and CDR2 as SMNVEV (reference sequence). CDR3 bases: TGTGCCAGCAGTCGGGCAGGGGAAGGGGCCAAAAACATTCAGTACTTC. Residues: CASSRAGEGAKNIQYF.

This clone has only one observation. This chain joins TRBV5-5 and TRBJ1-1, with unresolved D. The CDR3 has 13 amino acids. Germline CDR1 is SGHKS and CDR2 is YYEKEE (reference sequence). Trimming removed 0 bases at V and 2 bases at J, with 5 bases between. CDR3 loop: CASSLESNTEAFF. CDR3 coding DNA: TGTGCCAGCAGCTTGGAGAGTAACACTGAAGCTTTCTTT.

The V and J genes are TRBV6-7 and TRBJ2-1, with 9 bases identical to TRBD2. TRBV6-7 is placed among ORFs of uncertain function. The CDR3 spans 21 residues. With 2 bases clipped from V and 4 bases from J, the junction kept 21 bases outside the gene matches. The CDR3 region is CASSYPPWLAGPDAFYNEQFF. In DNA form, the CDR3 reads TGTGCCAGCAGTTACCCCCCGTGGCTAGCGGGGCCAGACGCCTTTTACAATGAGCAGTTCTTC.

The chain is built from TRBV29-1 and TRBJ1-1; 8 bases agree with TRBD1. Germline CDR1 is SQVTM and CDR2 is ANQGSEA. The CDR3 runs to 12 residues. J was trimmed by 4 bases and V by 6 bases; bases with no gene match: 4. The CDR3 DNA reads TGCAGCGTCGACAGGGGATCCACTGAAGCTTTCTTT. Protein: CSVDRGSTEAFF.

For the CDR3, the DNA is TGTGCCTGGAGTACAACAGGGGGGAGCACTGAAGCTTTCTTT. It translates to CAWSTTGGSTEAFF. The rearrangement links TRBV30 to TRBJ1-1; 8 nucleotides align to TRBD1. CDR3 length equals 14 residues. From germline, CDR1 is GTSNPN and CDR2 SVGIG (reference sequence). The ends lost 2 bases at V and 4 bases at J; junction bases unmatched: 6.

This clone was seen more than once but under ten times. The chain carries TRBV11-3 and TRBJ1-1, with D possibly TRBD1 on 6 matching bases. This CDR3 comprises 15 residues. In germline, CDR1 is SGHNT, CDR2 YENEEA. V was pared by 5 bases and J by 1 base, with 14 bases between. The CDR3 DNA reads TGTGCCAGCAGCCGTCTGGCGGGGGCGAACACTGAAGCTTTCTTT. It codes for CASSRLAGANTEAFF.